One and the same sample provided the 20 T cell receptor beta chains below, sequenced in a study of post-analysis software for immune sequencing data. Study outcomes and limitations: Four or five TRBV segments were more frequent in patients than controls; TRBV5-6, TRBV5-1 and TRBV20-1 belonged to this group.

Built from TCR beta cDNA, the libraries had unique molecular identifiers in them. TCRdb processed the PCR reads anew with MiXCR; each CDR3 protein has one entry. The sample holds 650,000 to 850,000 distinct CDR3 sequences, about 57% seen once. The antigens of these receptors remain unknown. The sample was blood. All receptors derive from a girl aged 10 to 17 with multiple sclerosis.

This chain connects TRBV30 to TRBJ2-5; D possibly corresponds to TRBD2 (5 bases). The J call may be faulty, since TRBJ2-7 better matches the DNA end. Germline lookup yields CDR1 GTSNPN and CDR2 SVGIG (reference sequence). The CDR3 has 13 amino acids. CDR3 protein: CAWRRAEAGEQYF. DNA of the CDR3: TGTGCCTGGAGGCGGGCAGAGGCTGGCGAGCAGTACTTC.

The V gene is TRBV7-9, the J gene TRBJ2-7; D could derive from TRBD1 or TRBD2 (5 bases each). Germline assignment: CDR1 SEHNR and CDR2 FQNEAQ (reference sequence). Trimming took off 7 bases at V and 2 bases at J, with 15 bases between the two ends. The CDR3 spans 14 residues. The DNA for the CDR3 is TGTGCCAGCACGCGAGGGGCCGTTACCTACGAGCAGTACTTC. Protein sequence: CASTRGAVTYEQYF. The full variable domain, with the rest looked up from reference TRBV7-9 and TRBJ2-7, is DTGVSQNPRHKITKRGQNVTFRCDPISEHNRLYWYRQTLGQGPEFLTYFQNEAQLEKSRLLSDRFSAERPKGSFSTLEIQRTEQGDSAMYLCASTRGAVTYEQYFGPGTRLTVT.

The chain employs TRBV5-1 and TRBJ2-3; D is perhaps TRBD1 or TRBD2 (5 bases each). Germline V CDR1 and CDR2: SGHRS, YFSETQ. CDR3 length: 17 amino acids. V was clipped by 1 base and J by 3 bases, with 18 bases between them. The DNA of the CDR3 is TGCGCCAGCAGCTTGTTCCTCCGGGACGATAGGACAGATACGCAGTATTTT. Its protein product is CASSLFLRDDRTDTQYF.

This chain's CDR3 is CASRDLVCGYTF. CDR3 sequence (DNA): TGTGCCAGTCGTGATTTGGTCTGTGGCTACACCTTC. This chain uses TRBV19 with TRBJ1-2; D remains ambiguous. This CDR3 has 12 amino acids. From germline, CDR1 is LNHDA and CDR2 SQIVND (reference sequence). Trimming left V 8 bases short and J 7 bases short, with 14 bases between.

The rearrangement uses TRBV18 and TRBJ1-1; TRBD1 agrees at 9 bases. This CDR3 has 16 amino acids. J lost 3 bases, V lost 9 bases, and 14 bases had no gene match. CDR1 and CDR2 (germline): KGHSH, LQKENI. CDR3 protein: CASLLSGGQGYTEAFF. Written as DNA, the CDR3 is TGTGCCAGTCTGCTCTCCGGTGGACAGGGGTACACTGAAGCTTTCTTT.

The chain uses TRBV4-1 and TRBJ1-2; 7 bases line up with TRBD1. The germline V gene encodes CDR1 MGHRA and CDR2 YSYEKL. V shed 4 bases, J shed 4 bases, and the junction held 9 bases outside the gene matches. This CDR3 has 15 residues. The CDR3 sequence is CASSPPGQKSYGYTF. The DNA of the CDR3 is TGCGCCAGCAGCCCACCGGGACAGAAGTCCTATGGCTACACCTTC.

Points on this clonotype: Being one base from a much bigger clone, this may be a read error. V is TRBV29-1 and J is TRBJ2-5; no clear D gene. The CDR3 loop spans 13 amino acids. Germline CDR1 and CDR2: SQVTM and ANQGSEA. The CDR3 protein is CSVEWLYQDTQYF. The CDR3 DNA is TGCAGCGTTGAATGGCTCTATCAAGACACCCAGTACTTC.

The chain couples TRBV6-5 to TRBJ1-1, with 9 bases fitting TRBD1. This CDR3 region has 16 residues. The ends lost 7 bases at V and 4 bases at J; junction bases unmatched: 13. CDR1 and CDR2 from the germline V gene are MNHEY and SVGAGI. The CDR3 sequence is CASNRGTGKVSTEAFF. CDR3 nucleotides: TGTGCCAGCAATAGAGGGACAGGGAAGGTTAGCACTGAAGCTTTCTTT.

The chain uses TRBV9 and TRBJ2-3, with unresolved D. This CDR3 is built from 14 residues. Germline V gives CDR1 SGDLS, CDR2 YYNGEE. The V and J ends lost 1 base and 4 bases respectively, with 10 bases between them. For the CDR3, the DNA is TGTGCCAGCAGCGTAAGAACAGTGGCAGATACGCAGTATTTT. Translating it yields CASSVRTVADTQYF.

The chain recombines TRBV20-1 with TRBJ2-1, with D possibly TRBD1 on 6 matching bases. V shed 6 bases and J shed 4 bases, with 22 bases lying between them. The V gene's germline CDR1 is DFQATT and CDR2 SNEGSKA (reference sequence). The CDR3 runs to 16 residues. The chain's CDR3 is CSAGTTLGLAYNEQFF. The CDR3 coding sequence is TGCAGTGCCGGGACAACTTTAGGGCTAGCTTACAATGAGCAGTTCTTC.

This rearrangement joins TRBV5-5 to TRBJ2-7, with 12 bases fitting TRBD1. Matching the DNA end better, TRBJ2-5 makes the J call doubtful. There are 16 residues in the CDR3. The germline gives CDR1 SGHKS, CDR2 YYEKEE (reference sequence). CDR3 loop: CASSSRDRGLEETQYF. CDR3 nucleotides: TGTGCCAGCAGCTCCCGGGACAGGGGGCTGGAAGAGACCCAGTACTTC.

V usage is TRBV29-1 and J usage is TRBJ2-1; TRBD1 matches at 8 bases. CDR1 and CDR2 (germline): SQVTM, ANQGSEA. The ends lost 7 bases at V and 6 bases at J; junction bases unmatched: 8. The CDR3 extends over 13 amino acids. The CDR3: CSAQGVRTNEQFF. CDR3 nucleotides: TGCAGCGCACAGGGGGTAAGGACCAATGAGCAGTTCTTC.

The J gene is TRBJ2-3, the V gene TRBV5-5, with D tentatively TRBD2 (6 bases). The germline V and J ends were trimmed by 7 bases and 6 bases, with 27 bases remaining between them. The CDR3 contains 17 residues. Germline lookup yields CDR1 SGHKS and CDR2 YYEKEE (reference sequence). DNA of the CDR3: TGTGCCAGCCTGACCTCCATCCCGGGAGCCTTTAGGGATACGCAGTATTTT. Translated, it gives CASLTSIPGAFRDTQYF.

The chain combines TRBV4-1 with TRBJ1-4, with D possibly matching TRBD1 (6 bases). V lost 0 bases to trimming and J lost 0 bases, with 11 bases between them. The CDR3 has 17 residues. Germline assignment: CDR1 MGHRA and CDR2 YSYEKL. CDR3 amino acids: CASSQDRSGATNEKLFF. The CDR3 DNA is TGCGCCAGCAGCCAAGATAGGTCAGGGGCAACTAATGAAAAACTGTTTTTT.

The chain employs TRBV5-1 and TRBJ2-1; 7 positions agree with TRBD2. Germline lookup yields CDR1 SGHRS and CDR2 YFSETQ. CDR3 length: 14 amino acids. Losses at the gene ends were 4 bases for V and 4 bases for J; bases not matched to a gene: 5. CDR3 protein: CASSGLGAYNEQFF. CDR3 bases: TGCGCCAGCAGCGGACTAGGGGCTTACAATGAGCAGTTCTTC.

This clonotype was counted between two and nine times. The rearrangement uses TRBV19 and TRBJ2-1; 8 positions match TRBD2. The CDR3 has 14 amino acids. V gave up 5 bases and J gave up 4 bases; unmatched junction bases: 4. Germline V gives CDR1 LNHDA, CDR2 SQIVND (reference sequence). CDR3 protein: CASSPGGAYNEQFF. DNA of the CDR3: TGTGCCAGTAGTCCGGGGGGGGCTTACAATGAGCAGTTCTTC.

This clonotype was observed a handful of times. The chain couples TRBV5-5 to TRBJ2-1; 11 positions agree with TRBD2. The V and J ends lost 4 bases and 4 bases, in that order; junction bases with no gene match: 10. Germline lookup yields CDR1 SGHKS and CDR2 YYEKEE (reference sequence). The CDR3 runs to 17 residues. CDR3 protein: CASSLTPTSGMYNEQFF. CDR3 nucleotides: TGTGCCAGCAGCCTCACCCCGACTAGCGGGATGTACAATGAGCAGTTCTTC.

This clonotype appeared a few times. CDR3 nucleotides: TGCGCCAGCAGCCACCCGGGACTAGCGGGGGATACGCAGTATTTT. It encodes CASSHPGLAGDTQYF. The gene calls are TRBV4-1 and TRBJ2-3; 13 bases match TRBD2. This CDR3 comprises 15 residues. The V gene end was trimmed by 3 bases and the J gene end by 6 bases; junction bases not matched to a gene: 3. The germline CDR1 and CDR2 sequences are MGHRA and YSYEKL.

The chain recombines TRBV28 with TRBJ2-7, with D unclear. The CDR3 length is 12 residues. CDR1 is MDHEN and CDR2 is SYDVKM in the germline V gene. Trimming removed 3 bases at V and 6 bases at J, with 9 bases between. The CDR3 region is CASSLVRCEQYF. The CDR3 DNA is TGTGCCAGCAGTTTGGTACGGTGCGAGCAGTACTTC.

V usage is TRBV2 and J usage is TRBJ1-2; D might be TRBD1 (5 bases). V shed 9 bases and J shed 3 bases, with 17 bases lying between them. The CDR3 contains 14 residues. Germline V lookup: CDR1 SNHLY, CDR2 FYNNEI. The CDR3 sequence: CASQRGGADYGYTF. The CDR3 coding sequence is TGTGCCAGTCAGCGGGGAGGGGCGGACTATGGCTACACCTTC.